The 15 T cell receptor beta chains below were found in one sample sequenced in a study of shared clonotypes between healthy human individuals. The naive CD8 subset, CD45RO-negative cells positively selected for CCR7, excluded terminally differentiated effector memory CD45RA+ cells. The protocol was immunoSEQ multiplex PCR, while the TCRdb copy is restricted to in-frame clones and leaves out a portion. The table lists about 2 million clones, approximately 94% of them singletons. The sample was naive CD8+ T cells sorted from blood. The receptors originated from a man between 18 and 35 years old in good health.

The rearrangement joins TRBV30 to TRBJ1-2, with TRBD1 matching 7 bases. CDR1 GTSNPN and CDR2 SVGIG come from the germline V gene (reference sequence). The CDR3 spans 13 residues. V lost 1 base, J lost 4 bases, and 3 bases stayed unmatched. This chain's CDR3 is CAWSEGAGYGYTF. The DNA of the CDR3 is TGTGCCTGGAGTGAGGGGGCGGGCTATGGCTACACCTTC.

This clone was recorded only once. This chain uses TRBV28 with TRBJ2-7; D might be TRBD1 (6 bases). Between the trimmed V and J ends, which lost 7 bases and 5 bases, there was a span of 21 bases. CDR1 and CDR2 (germline): MDHEN, SYDVKM. There are 15 residues in the CDR3. DNA for the CDR3: TGTGCCAGCACAAAGTCATCAGGGGATGGGGACGAGCAGTACTTC. This gives the protein CASTKSSGDGDEQYF. Supplemented by reference TRBV28 and TRBJ2-7, the full variable domain reads DVKVTQSSRYLVKRTGEKVFLECVQDMDHENMFWYRQDPGLGLRLIYFSYDVKMKEKGDIPEGYSVSREKKERFSLILESASTNQTSMYLCASTKSSGDGDEQYFGPGTRLTVT.

The gene calls are TRBV4-3 and TRBJ1-6; the D is unclear. The CDR3 totals 18 residues. The germline V gene has CDR1 LGHNA and CDR2 YSLEER. Trimming left V 1 base short and J 0 bases short, with 13 bases between. In DNA form, the CDR3 reads TGCGCCAGCAGCCAAGGGTGGAAGGAAAGCTCCTATAATTCACCCCTCCACTTT. Its translation: CASSQGWKESSYNSPLHF.

J is TRBJ2-3 and V is TRBV7-2; D tentatively reads TRBD1 or TRBD2 (7 bases each). The V end lost 5 bases, the J end lost 1 base, and 19 bases lay between the germline ends. CDR3 length: 17 amino acids. CDR1 is SGHTA, CDR2 FQGNSA, per germline. The CDR3 here is CASSEDPRGTGTDTQYF. CDR3 coding DNA: TGTGCCAGCAGCGAGGATCCGCGGGGGACAGGCACAGATACGCAGTATTTT.

The V and J genes are TRBV2 and TRBJ2-1, with D perhaps assigned TRBD1 or TRBD2 (5 bases each). CDR1 and CDR2 (germline): SNHLY, FYNNEI. V shed 6 bases and J shed 10 bases, with 13 bases lying between them. The CDR3 totals 12 residues. CDR3 in DNA: TGTGCCAGCAGCTGGGACCAAAGAGAGCAGTTCTTC. The encoded protein is CASSWDQREQFF.

The chain links TRBV5-6 to TRBJ2-2, with unresolved D. V was shortened by 2 bases and J by 8 bases, with 7 bases between the two germline ends. The CDR3 contains 12 residues. The germline V gene has CDR1 SGHDT and CDR2 YYEEEE. The CDR3 DNA reads TGTGCCAGCAGCTTCCGCTCGGGGGAGCTGTTTTTT. Translated, it gives CASSFRSGELFF.

The V call is TRBV10-3, the J call TRBJ2-1, with a possible D match to TRBD1 (9 bases). CDR3 size: 21 residues. Germline loops: CDR1 ENHRY, CDR2 SYGVKD. Trimming stripped 9 bases from V and 1 base from J, with 34 bases between. CDR3 sequence (DNA): TGTGCCATAGGGACAGGGCCAGCGGGAGCCGAATACTCGTTGTCCTACAATGAGCAGTTCTTC. Amino acids: CAIGTGPAGAEYSLSYNEQFF.

This sequence joins TRBV5-1 and TRBJ2-3; 9 nucleotides agree with TRBD2. The germline V gene encodes CDR1 SGHRS and CDR2 YFSETQ. V lost 2 bases, J lost 3 bases, and 16 bases stayed unmatched. The CDR3 is made up of 19 amino acids. CDR3: CASSLTGIWSGRTTDTQYF. The CDR3 DNA reads as TGCGCCAGCAGCTTAACAGGGATCTGGAGCGGGAGGACGACAGATACGCAGTATTTT. Complete variable domain (other parts from reference TRBV5-1 and TRBJ2-3): KAGVTQTPRYLIKTRGQQVTLSCSPISGHRSVSWYQQTPGQGLQFLFEYFSETQRNKGNFPGRFSGRQFSNSRSEMNVSTLELGDSALYLCASSLTGIWSGRTTDTQYFGPGTRLTVL.

The chain links TRBV27 to TRBJ1-1; D remains ambiguous. The CDR3 sequence is 14 residues long. Germline CDR1 and CDR2: MNHEY and SMNVEV (reference sequence). The V end lost 3 bases, the J end lost 3 bases, and 11 bases lay between the germline ends. CDR3 nucleotides: TGTGCCAGCAGTTTCACCCCTCTTTACACTGAAGCTTTCTTT. Its protein is CASSFTPLYTEAFF.

This chain uses TRBV7-8 with TRBJ2-1; no clear D. The germline CDR1 and CDR2 sequences are SGHVS and FQNEAQ. V dropped 5 bases and J dropped 8 bases, with 7 bases sitting between them. This CDR3 contains 11 residues. The CDR3 DNA sequence: TGTGCCAGCAGCCCAGCATATGAGCAGTTCTTC. Translated: CASSPAYEQFF.

This clone has a handful of counts. V gene TRBV5-4 combines with J gene TRBJ2-3; D remains unclear. Germline values: CDR1 SGHNT, CDR2 YYREEE (reference sequence). V lost 0 bases and J 5 bases, leaving 7 bases between the germline ends. This CDR3 spans 13 amino acids. CDR3 amino acids: CASSLGLRDTQYF. The CDR3 bases are TGTGCCAGCAGCTTGGGATTAAGAGATACGCAGTATTTT.

V gene TRBV5-6 combines with J gene TRBJ1-1; perhaps TRBD1 as D (5 bases). The CDR3 consists of 15 residues. Trimming took 1 base from V and 9 from J, leaving 19 bases between them. The V gene's germline CDR1 is SGHDT and CDR2 YYEEEE. As DNA, the CDR3 is TGTGCCAGCAGCTTGCCCAGGGAAATGCCCTCCCAAGCTTTCTTT. This codes for CASSLPREMPSQAFF.

The chain couples TRBV30 to TRBJ1-3; no definite D call. CDR3 length: 12 residues. The V and J ends lost 5 bases and 1 base respectively, with 6 bases between them. Per the germline V gene, CDR1 is GTSNPN and CDR2 is SVGIG (reference sequence). The CDR3 reads CAWGPSGNTIYF. The CDR3 nucleotides are TGTGCCTGGGGACCGTCTGGAAACACCATATATTTT.

This clone was seen only once. The genes are TRBV27 and TRBJ1-1; D ambiguous. Germline V gene data show CDR1 as MNHEY and CDR2 as SMNVEV (reference sequence). The V gene lost 0 bases and the J gene lost 4 bases, with 27 bases spanning the gap. The CDR3 spans 20 residues. CDR3 amino acids: CASSLSPPFMEGGQSTEAFF. In DNA, the CDR3 is TGTGCCAGCAGTTTATCGCCCCCATTCATGGAGGGAGGGCAAAGCACTGAAGCTTTCTTT.

This chain links TRBV27 with TRBJ2-7; 9 bases map to TRBD1. V gave up 5 bases and J gave up 5 bases; unmatched junction bases: 10. This CDR3 has 15 residues. The germline gives CDR1 MNHEY, CDR2 SMNVEV (reference sequence). For the CDR3, the DNA is TGTGCCAGCAGTAGCACCGGGACAGGGCTTCACGAGCAGTACTTC. It is translated as CASSSTGTGLHEQYF.